This T cell receptor (beta chain) is from a study of PD-L1 blockade in urothelial cancer (dated by TCRdb to about 2017). About the investigation overall: Every patient began therapy at some point between 2013 and 2015 and was given atezolizumab 1,200 mg intravenously every 3 weeks. Pretreatment tumor samples, along with matched peripheral blood serially collected before and after atezolizumab treatment, were subjected to TCR sequencing. Patients had an ECOG performance status of 0 or 1 and had received between 0 and 3 prior chemotherapy regimens. Twenty-nine patients had pretreatment blood TCR-seq, about 25 had at least one posttreatment blood collection, and about 25 had tumor TCR-seq. In the same patients, pretreatment tumors underwent whole exome sequencing and RNA sequencing in addition to TCR sequencing. Durable clinical benefit meant progression-free survival longer than 6 months, and TCR features were also tested against progression-free and overall survival. Blood samples were analyzed at 3 weeks after treatment start (second dose) and at 6 weeks after treatment start. A median of around 150,000 T cells and some 82,000 unique TCRs was obtained from blood samples, and a median clonality of roughly 0.08 was observed. About nine tenths of the roughly 29 patients were males with bladder-origin urothelial cancer, and 18 of 29 reported a prior smoking history. About 10 patients achieved durable clinical benefit and some 20 did not. Somatic, immune and clinical correlates of response to PD-L1 blockade with atezolizumab in urothelial cancer were the focus of an exploratory multi-omic analysis.

What the authors observed across the whole study: Improved progression-free and overall survival was found to be associated with pretreatment peripheral blood TCR clonality below the median. Because of the small sample size (n ≈ 31) and the many exploratory analyses performed, the results are intended to be regarded as hypothesis-generating. Among patients with durable benefit, tumor-associated TCR clones showed greater expansion in peripheral blood 3 weeks after treatment started (n ≈ 23, p = 0.022).

To estimate absolute template abundance from read counts, synthetic TCR analog templates were spiked into each PCR. The immunoSEQ assay was used to amplify TCRbeta CDR3 regions from genomic DNA with bias-controlled V and J gene primers. Sequencing of rearranged TCRbeta segments was performed at approximately 20X coverage. Per the original workflow: Clustering was used to correct sequencing errors, and CDR3s were annotated against IMGT to assign V, D and J genes. Downstream analyses used only productive TCRbeta rearrangements and left out out-of-frame or stop-codon sequences. To compute clonality, Shannon entropy was normalized by the log of the number of unique productive sequences and then subtracted from one. Fisher's exact test with Benjamini-Hochberg correction, using a cutoff of adjusted p below 0.01, was how clones that differed between time points or between blood and tumor were identified. Imported from immuneACCESS, the table was reduced by TCRdb to in-frame sequences with V and J called. These copies leave out some clones; in studies compared against another copy, an unresolved V gene accounts for under half, and the cause of the remainder is not known. V and J calls and clone size are those listed in that table; D and trimming were worked out from the DNA. This sample lists 40,000 to 50,000 clones; about 86% were detected once. The ten largest clones capture over 3% of the sample.

Read against the paper, the sample's time point label means: pretreatment peripheral blood. The cohort included 25 to 35 patients with locally advanced or metastatic urothelial carcinoma who were treated at Memorial Sloan Kettering on a trial protocol. Peripheral blood mononuclear cells were collected pretreatment and during treatment, with between 1 and 8 total time points obtained per patient. The Qiagen DNeasy Blood extraction kit was used to purify genomic DNA from total PBMCs and from tumor samples. PBMCs were collected pretreatment and during treatment, and were isolated and stored as previously described. As for this clone: Which antigen it targets is not known. The sample holds no much larger clone one base away, and base qualities are not on file.

Germline trimming: 5 bases from V, 1 base from J; junction bases outside gene matches: 5. Taken from the germline V gene, the CDR1 and CDR2 loops are MNHEY and SVGAGI. The CDR3 contains 14 residues, cysteine and phenylalanine counted. Left in the record is the CDR3 DNA by itself, 42 bases read in frame from the first base. The sample was PBMCs, taken around atezolizumab (anti-PD-L1) treatment. In this chain, TRBV6-5 is recombined with TRBJ2-7; a stretch of 7 junction bases matches TRBD1. The source is an older man with urothelial cancer. The DNA is TGTGCCAGCAGTCCGCCGGGACAGTCCTACGAGCAGTACTTC. It codes for CASSPPGQSYEQYF.